The sequence of this TCR beta chain was determined in a study of cytomegalovirus exposure and HLA in healthy donors. Primers included in the PCR were 60 Vbeta and 13 Jbeta primers. Assay: immunoSEQ multiplex PCR; the TCRdb copy retains only in-frame clones and omits some. The table lists about 170,000 clones, over 70% of them singletons, with around 3% in the top ten. This CDR3 is 15 amino acids long. Per germline, CDR1 SGHTA and CDR2 FQGNSA. V shed 2 bases and J 2 bases; nucleotides not matched to a gene: 5. This chain links TRBV7-2 with TRBJ2-7, with 8 bases lining up with TRBD2. The sequenced sample was PBMCs. This TCR was recovered from a woman in her 50s in good health and CMV-seropositive. Here the CDR3 reads CASSLQASGPYEQYF. In DNA, the CDR3 is TGTGCCAGCAGCTTACAGGCTAGCGGGCCCTACGAGCAGTACTTC.